Given below is one T cell receptor (beta chain) in context. Its binding antigen is unknown. Base qualities are not provided; no much larger clone lies one nucleotide away. The data were obtained in a study of blood T cells in healthy people across ages (dated by TCRdb to 2015 to 2017). For context, the study as a whole: In model experiments, template switching captured roughly one uniquely barcoded TCR beta cDNA molecule for every two T cells. To avoid experimental bias, donors of different ages were spread randomly across the sequencing lanes. Age-related changes in TCR beta repertoire diversity were measured in the study by deep sequencing normalized with unique cDNA molecular identifiers. The donors were divided into four age groups: young (average 16 years), middle-aged (roughly 42), aged (around 67) and long-lived (around 87). For two donors (one aged 18 to 30 and one aged 80 or older), the study analyzed two additional independent replicas of 1 million unique cDNA reads from the same blood draw.

The donors were 40 or so Caucasian individuals from Russia, aged roughly 6 to 90 years, who were systemically healthy. Roughly 10 milliliters of peripheral blood were collected from each donor into EDTA-treated Vacutainer tubes. Ficoll-Paque density-gradient centrifugation was used to isolate PBMCs, with at least 6 million per sample. Trizol reagent was used to extract total RNA from PBMCs, with at least 6 micrograms per sample. Naive CD45RAhigh/CD27high T cell percentages were measured by flow cytometry on a PBMC aliquot from every donor. The germline V gene specifies SGHTA as CDR1 and FQGTGA as CDR2. V and J are truncated by 2 bases and 6 bases respectively, leaving an intervening sequence of 16 bases. There are 16 amino acids in the CDR3, from cysteine to phenylalanine inclusive. Only the CDR3 DNA is retained, 48 bases long and in frame from the first base. Library preparation employed 5' RACE. The data were produced on an Illumina HiSeq 2500. A second PCR of roughly 7 to 11 cycles was performed with a sample-barcoded 5' primer and a J-beta primer mix. Each TCR beta cDNA molecule received a unique molecular identifier from a template-switch 5' adaptor carrying 12 random nucleotides. Each sample yielded at least 2.5 million CDR3-containing paired-end reads. The Mint cDNA synthesis kit, primed by a TRBC-specific oligonucleotide, was used to synthesize first-strand cDNA from all RNA. Following uracil-DNA glycosylase treatment, a first 18-cycle PCR with universal primers M1SS and BC2_uni_R was performed on all cDNA. The source study handled its data this way. Each sample was normalized by randomly selecting 1 million high-quality reads, each carrying a distinct molecular identifier. Instead of being binned into consensus sequences, reads with shared molecular identifiers were discarded. MiTCR, with a Q25 quality threshold and the strictest error-elimination algorithm, was used for CDR3 identification, clonotype clustering and error correction. Lower-bound total TCR beta diversity was estimated with a nonparametric unseen species model using Euler transformation. Starting from the raw public reads, TCRdb applied fastp trimming at Q25, assembled clones with MiXCR and retained in-frame beta chains. Each entry merges the rows of one CDR3 protein and shows their most common DNA and genes. What appears here as the V and J calls and clone size reflects TCRdb's work, not the paper's. Across this sample there are about 1.5 million distinct CDR3 sequences, with around 42% seen only once. Roughly 7.9% of the sample is held by the ten biggest clonotypes.

What the study reported, not specific to this receptor: There was a strong correlation between observed TCR beta diversity and the percentage of naive T cells measured by flow cytometry. Estimates of total diversity from one million sequenced T cells were regarded as lower bounds and underestimates. Because donor CMV infection status was unknown, age-related changes in expanded clonotypes were potentially confounded. The long-lived group showed more naive CD4+ T cells, fewer expanded clones and increased TCR diversity than the aged group, suggesting age selection. As age increased, observed TCR beta diversity per million T cells dropped in a roughly linear way, and a significant reduction was already evident by age about 40. Because profiling used bulk unsorted PBMCs, naive and antigen-experienced compartments could not be compared conclusively.

The rearrangement joined TRBV7-3 to TRBJ2-2; the D gene cannot be resolved beyond TRBD1 or TRBD2, each matching 5 bases. The sequence derives from a young woman in good health. The specimen was blood. CDR3 reads: CASSLVGGGTSGELFF. The DNA reads as follows: TGTGCCAGCAGCTTAGTGGGTGGGGGAACCTCCGGGGAGCTGTTTTTT.